The source of this TCR beta chain is a study of beta chain features in type 1 diabetes. Trimming took off 3 bases at V and 8 bases at J, with 13 bases between the two ends. The CDR3 covers 13 residues. From germline, CDR1 is ENHRY and CDR2 SYGVKD. What was sequenced were expressed TCRB transcripts, since all of the isolated RNA had been reverse transcribed. TCRdb's table, derived via immunoSEQ multiplex PCR, lists solely in-frame clones and lacks some. This table has 120,000 to 150,000 clones, about 10% appearing once. The chain employs TRBV10-3 and TRBJ1-1; a weak D match, TRBD1 (5 bases). The TCR was taken from a man between 18 and 35 years old in good health. The sample consisted of naive CD4+ T cells from blood. The CDR3 protein is CAISERVGQEAFF. The CDR3 DNA is TGTGCCATCAGTGAACGGGTGGGGCAGGAAGCTTTCTTT.